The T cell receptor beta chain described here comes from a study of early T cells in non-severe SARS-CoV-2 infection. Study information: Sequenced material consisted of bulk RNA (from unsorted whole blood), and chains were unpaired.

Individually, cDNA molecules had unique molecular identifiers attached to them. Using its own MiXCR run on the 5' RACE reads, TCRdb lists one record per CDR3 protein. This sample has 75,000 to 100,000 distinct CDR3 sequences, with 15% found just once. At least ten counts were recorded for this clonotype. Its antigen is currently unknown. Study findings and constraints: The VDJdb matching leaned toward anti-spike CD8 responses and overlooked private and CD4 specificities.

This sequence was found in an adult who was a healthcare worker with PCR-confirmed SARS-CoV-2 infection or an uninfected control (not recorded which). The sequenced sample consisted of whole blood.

The CDR3 sequence is CAWTGLASAQYF. CDR3 bases: TGTGCCTGGACGGGACTAGCCTCAGCCCAGTACTTC. The rearrangement joins TRBV30 to TRBJ2-5; 9 positions match TRBD2. Germline trimming cut 4 bases from V and 9 bases from J; bases unmatched to any gene: 6. The CDR3 is 12 amino acids. CDR1 is GTSNPN, CDR2 SVGIG, per germline (reference sequence).